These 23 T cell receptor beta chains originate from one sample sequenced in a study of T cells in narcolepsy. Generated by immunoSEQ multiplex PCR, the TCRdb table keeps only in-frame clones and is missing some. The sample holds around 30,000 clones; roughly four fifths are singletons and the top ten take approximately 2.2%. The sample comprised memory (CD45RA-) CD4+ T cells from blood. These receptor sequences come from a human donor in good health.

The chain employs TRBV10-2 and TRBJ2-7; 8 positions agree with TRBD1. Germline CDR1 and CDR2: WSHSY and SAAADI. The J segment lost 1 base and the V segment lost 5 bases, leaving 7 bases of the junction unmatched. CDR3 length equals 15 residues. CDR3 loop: CASSSPGTGSYEQYF. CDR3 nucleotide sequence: TGCGCCAGCAGTAGTCCCGGGACAGGTTCCTACGAGCAGTACTTC.

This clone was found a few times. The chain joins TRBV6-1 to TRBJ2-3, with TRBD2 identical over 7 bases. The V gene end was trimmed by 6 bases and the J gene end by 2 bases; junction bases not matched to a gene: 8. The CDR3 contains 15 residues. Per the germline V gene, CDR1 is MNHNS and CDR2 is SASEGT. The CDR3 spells CASRSGTSITDTQYF. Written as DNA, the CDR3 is TGTGCCAGCAGGAGCGGGACCAGCATCACAGATACGCAGTATTTT.

Here the CDR3 reads CAWSIHTGELFF. The CDR3, as DNA: TGTGCCTGGAGTATCCACACCGGGGAGCTGTTTTTT. The chain combines TRBV30 with TRBJ2-2; D gene unclear. The CDR3 is made up of 12 amino acids. Germline lookup yields CDR1 GTSNPN and CDR2 SVGIG (reference sequence). V gave up 2 bases and J gave up 3 bases, with 4 bases separating them.

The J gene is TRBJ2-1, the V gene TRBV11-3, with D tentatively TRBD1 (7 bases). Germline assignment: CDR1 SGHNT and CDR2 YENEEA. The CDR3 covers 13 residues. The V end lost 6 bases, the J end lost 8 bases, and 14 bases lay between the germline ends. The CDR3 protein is CASRQGRSHEQFF. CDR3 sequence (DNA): TGTGCCAGCAGACAGGGGAGGTCCCATGAGCAGTTCTTC.

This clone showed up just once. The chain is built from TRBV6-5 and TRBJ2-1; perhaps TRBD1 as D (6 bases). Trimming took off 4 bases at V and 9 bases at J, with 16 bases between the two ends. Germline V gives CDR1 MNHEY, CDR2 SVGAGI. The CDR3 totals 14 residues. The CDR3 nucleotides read TGTGCCAGCAGTTTCTTACGACAGGAAGGTGAGCAGTTCTTC. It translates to CASSFLRQEGEQFF.

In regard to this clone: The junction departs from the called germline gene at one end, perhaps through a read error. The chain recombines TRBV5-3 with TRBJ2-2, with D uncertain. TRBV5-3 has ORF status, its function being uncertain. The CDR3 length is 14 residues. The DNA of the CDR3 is TGTGCCAGCAGCTTGCTGGTGAACACCGGGGAGCTGTTTTTT. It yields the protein CASSLLVNTGELFF.

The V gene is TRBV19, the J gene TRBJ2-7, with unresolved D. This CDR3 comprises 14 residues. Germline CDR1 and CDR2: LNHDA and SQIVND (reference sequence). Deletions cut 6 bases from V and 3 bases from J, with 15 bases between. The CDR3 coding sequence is TGTGCCAGTAGCCCCGGTCCACCTCTCTACGAGCAGTACTTC. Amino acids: CASSPGPPLYEQYF.

The CDR3 DNA reads TGTGCCAGCAGTTACCAACACGGTGGACCCCTCCACTTT. Its protein is CASSYQHGGPLHF. This chain joins TRBV6-5 and TRBJ1-6; D is unresolved. V dropped 2 bases and J dropped 12 bases, with 11 bases sitting between them. CDR1 is MNHEY and CDR2 is SVGAGI in the germline V gene. The CDR3 extends over 13 amino acids.

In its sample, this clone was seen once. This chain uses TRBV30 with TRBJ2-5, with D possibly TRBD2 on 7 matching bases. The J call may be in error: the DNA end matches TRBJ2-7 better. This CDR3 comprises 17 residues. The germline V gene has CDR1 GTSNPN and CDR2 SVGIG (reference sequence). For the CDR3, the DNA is TGTGCCTGGAGTTCGAGAGGGGGGCGGGAGCGGTCCTACGAGCAGTACTTC. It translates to CAWSSRGGRERSYEQYF.

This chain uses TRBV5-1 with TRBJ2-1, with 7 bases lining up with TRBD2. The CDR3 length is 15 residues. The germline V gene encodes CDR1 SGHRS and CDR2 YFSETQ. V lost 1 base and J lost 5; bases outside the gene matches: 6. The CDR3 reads CASSLLASGNNEQFF. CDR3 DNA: TGCGCCAGCAGCTTGTTGGCTAGCGGAAACAATGAGCAGTTCTTC.

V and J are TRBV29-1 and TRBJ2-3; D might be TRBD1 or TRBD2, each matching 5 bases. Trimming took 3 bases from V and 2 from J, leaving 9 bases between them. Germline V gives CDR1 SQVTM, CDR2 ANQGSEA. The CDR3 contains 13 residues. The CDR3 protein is CSVEGESTDTQYF. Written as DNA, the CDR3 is TGCAGCGTTGAGGGGGAATCCACAGATACGCAGTATTTT.

CDR3 protein: CASSPRDKVGDEQYF. The CDR3 DNA reads TGTGCCAGTAGTCCCCGGGACAAGGTAGGGGACGAGCAGTACTTC. The chain links TRBV19 to TRBJ2-7; D perhaps matches TRBD1 (6 bases). This CDR3 has 15 amino acids. In germline, CDR1 is LNHDA, CDR2 SQIVND (reference sequence). Between the trimmed V and J ends, which lost 5 bases and 5 bases, there was a span of 19 bases. The complete variable domain, with remaining parts taken from reference TRBV19 and TRBJ2-7, reads DGGITQSPKYLFRKEGQNVTLSCEQNLNHDAMYWYRQDPGQGLRLIYYSQIVNDFQKGDIAEGYSVSREKKESFPLTVTSAQKNPTAFYLCASSPRDKVGDEQYFGPGTRLTVT.

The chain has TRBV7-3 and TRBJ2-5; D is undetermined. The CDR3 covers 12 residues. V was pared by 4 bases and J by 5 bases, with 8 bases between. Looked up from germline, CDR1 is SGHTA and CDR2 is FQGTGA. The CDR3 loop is CASSSQTETQYF. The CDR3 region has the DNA TGTGCCAGCAGCTCTCAAACGGAGACCCAGTACTTC.

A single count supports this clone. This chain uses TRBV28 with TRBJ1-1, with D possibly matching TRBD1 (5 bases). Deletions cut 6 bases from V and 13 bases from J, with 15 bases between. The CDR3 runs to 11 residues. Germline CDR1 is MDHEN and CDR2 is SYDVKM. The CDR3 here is CASRREGEDFF. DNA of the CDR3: TGTGCCAGCAGAAGGGAAGGGGAGGATTTCTTT.

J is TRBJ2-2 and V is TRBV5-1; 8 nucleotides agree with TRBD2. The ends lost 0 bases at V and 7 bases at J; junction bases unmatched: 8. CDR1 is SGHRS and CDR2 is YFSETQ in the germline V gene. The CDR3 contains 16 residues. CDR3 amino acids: CASSLEPSGLSGELFF. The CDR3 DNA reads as TGCGCCAGCAGCTTGGAGCCTAGCGGGCTAAGCGGGGAGCTGTTTTTT.

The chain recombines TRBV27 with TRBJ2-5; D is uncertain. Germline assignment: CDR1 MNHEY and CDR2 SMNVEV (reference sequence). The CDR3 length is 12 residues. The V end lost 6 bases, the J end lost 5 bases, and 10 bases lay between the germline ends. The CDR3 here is CASRTAKETQYF. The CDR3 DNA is TGTGCCAGCAGAACCGCCAAGGAGACCCAGTACTTC.

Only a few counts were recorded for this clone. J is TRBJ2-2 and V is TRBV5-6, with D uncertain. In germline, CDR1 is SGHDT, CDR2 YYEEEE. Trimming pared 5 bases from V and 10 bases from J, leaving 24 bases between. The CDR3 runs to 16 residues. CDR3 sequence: CASSLMATPKSVELFF. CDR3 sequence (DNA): TGTGCCAGCAGTCTCATGGCCACCCCCAAATCTGTGGAGCTGTTTTTT.

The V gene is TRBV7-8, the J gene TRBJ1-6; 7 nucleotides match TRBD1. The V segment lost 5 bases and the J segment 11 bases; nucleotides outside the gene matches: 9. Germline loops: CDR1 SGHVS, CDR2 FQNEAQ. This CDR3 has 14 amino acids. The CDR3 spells CASSTDRDPAPLHF. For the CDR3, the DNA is TGTGCCAGCAGCACAGACAGGGATCCTGCACCCCTCCACTTT. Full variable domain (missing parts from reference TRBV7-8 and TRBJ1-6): GAGVSQSPRYKVAKRGQDVALRCDPISGHVSLFWYQQALGQGPEFLTYFQNEAQLDKSGLPSDRFFAERPEGSVSTLKIQRTQQEDSAVYLCASSTDRDPAPLHFGNGTRLTVT.

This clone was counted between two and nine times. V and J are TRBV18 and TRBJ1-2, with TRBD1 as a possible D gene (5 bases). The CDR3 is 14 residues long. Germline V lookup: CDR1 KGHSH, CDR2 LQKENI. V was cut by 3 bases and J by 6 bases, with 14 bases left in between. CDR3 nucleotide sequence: TGTGCCAGCTCACCCGACAGCTTTCCCGATGGCTACACCTTC. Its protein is CASSPDSFPDGYTF.

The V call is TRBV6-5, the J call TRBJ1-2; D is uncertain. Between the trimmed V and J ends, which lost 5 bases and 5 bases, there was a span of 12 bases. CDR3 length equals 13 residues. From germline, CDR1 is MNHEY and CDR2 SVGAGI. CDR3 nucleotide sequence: TGTGCCAGCAGTGAGTCGCAAGGTTATGGCTACACCTTC. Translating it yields CASSESQGYGYTF.

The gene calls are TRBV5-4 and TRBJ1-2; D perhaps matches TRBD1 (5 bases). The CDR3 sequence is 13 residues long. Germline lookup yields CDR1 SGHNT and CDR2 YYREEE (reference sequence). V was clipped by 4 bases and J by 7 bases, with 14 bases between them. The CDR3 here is CASSPTVVSGYTF. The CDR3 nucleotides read TGTGCCAGCAGCCCGACAGTTGTAAGTGGCTACACCTTC.

Here the CDR3 reads CASSLSSGGWETQYF. CDR3 nucleotides: TGTGCCAGCAGCTTATCTAGCGGGGGGTGGGAGACCCAGTACTTC. This chain links TRBV7-8 with TRBJ2-5, with 11 bases lining up with TRBD2. V dropped 2 bases and J dropped 5; count of bases not matched to a gene: 4. Germline V gene lookup returns CDR1 SGHVS and CDR2 FQNEAQ. This CDR3 is built from 15 residues. Based on the CDR3 plus reference TRBV7-8 and TRBJ2-5, the full variable domain is GAGVSQSPRYKVAKRGQDVALRCDPISGHVSLFWYQQALGQGPEFLTYFQNEAQLDKSGLPSDRFFAERPEGSVSTLKIQRTQQEDSAVYLCASSLSSGGWETQYFGPGTRLLVL.

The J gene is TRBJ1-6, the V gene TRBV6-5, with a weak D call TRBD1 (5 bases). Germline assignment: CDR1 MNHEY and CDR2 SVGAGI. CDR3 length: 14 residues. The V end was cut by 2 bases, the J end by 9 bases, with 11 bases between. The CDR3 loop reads CASSYGYQGSPLHF. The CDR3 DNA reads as TGTGCCAGCAGTTACGGGTATCAGGGTTCACCCCTCCACTTT.